This T cell receptor beta chain was profiled in a study of siplizumab effects on memory and regulatory T cells. The data were produced by immunoSEQ multiplex PCR, yet TCRdb's version contains in-frame clones alone and is incomplete. Among 98,000 or so clones, roughly 92% were seen once, and the ten largest hold 0.62%. The germline gives CDR1 LNHNV, CDR2 YYDKDF (reference sequence). The CDR3 length is 16 residues. Deletions cut 1 base from V and 6 bases from J, with 17 bases between. The V gene is TRBV15, the J gene TRBJ2-3; D assignment may be TRBD1 or TRBD2 (5 bases each). This sequence originates from a human donor in good health. The sample consisted of Tregs sorted from blood. The CDR3 is CATSRGRARDLDTQYF. CDR3 coding DNA: TGTGCCACCAGCAGAGGAAGGGCCCGGGACCTCGATACGCAGTATTTT.